The 25 T cell receptor beta chains reported below all come from one sample, sequenced in a study of shared clonotypes between healthy human individuals. Profiled with immunoSEQ multiplex PCR; TCRdb holds only in-frame clones, not every one. The sample has some 500,000 clones, about 96% seen once. The specimen sequenced was naive CD4+ T cells sorted from blood. Subset defined: CD45RA+ positively selected. These receptors were taken from a woman in her thirties in good health.

The gene calls are TRBV19 and TRBJ1-1, with TRBD1 matching 9 bases. Germline CDR1 reads LNHDA; CDR2 reads SQIVND (reference sequence). CDR3 size: 11 residues. Losses at the gene ends were 4 bases for V and 10 bases for J; bases not matched to a gene: 1. CDR3 bases: TGTGCCAGTAGTAGACAGGGGGTAGCTTTCTTT. Amino acids: CASSRQGVAFF.

The V and J genes are TRBV15 and TRBJ2-2; possibly TRBD1 or TRBD2 for D (6 bases each). V was trimmed by 1 base and J by 4 bases, leaving 13 bases between them. The CDR3 extends over 16 amino acids. Germline V gene lookup returns CDR1 LNHNV and CDR2 YYDKDF (reference sequence). The CDR3 sequence is CATSRVRGASTGELFF. In DNA, the CDR3 is TGTGCCACCAGCAGAGTAAGGGGGGCCAGCACCGGGGAGCTGTTTTTT.

The chain carries TRBV28 and TRBJ2-7; D perhaps matches TRBD1 (5 bases). Per the germline V gene, CDR1 is MDHEN and CDR2 is SYDVKM. The CDR3 has 12 amino acids. The V gene lost 6 bases and the J gene lost 2 bases, with 8 bases spanning the gap. This chain's CDR3 is CASRDSAYEQYF. CDR3 nucleotides: TGTGCCAGCAGAGACAGCGCCTACGAGCAGTACTTC.

This chain joins TRBV5-4 and TRBJ1-1, with D hard to call. The CDR3 is 13 residues long. Germline V CDR1 and CDR2: SGHNT, YYREEE (reference sequence). V lost 4 bases to trimming and J lost 2 bases, with 9 bases between them. The CDR3 protein is CASSRGANTEAFF. The CDR3 coding sequence is TGTGCCAGCAGCCGGGGAGCTAACACTGAAGCTTTCTTT.

V gene TRBV18 combines with J gene TRBJ1-5, with 7 bases that match TRBD1. Germline V lookup: CDR1 KGHSH, CDR2 LQKENI. V lost 3 bases to trimming and J lost 2 bases; unmatched junction nucleotides: 10. This CDR3 comprises 17 residues. Written as DNA, the CDR3 is TGTGCCAGCTCACCCTCGACATCCGGGACAGGCAATCAGCCCCAGCATTTT. Protein sequence: CASSPSTSGTGNQPQHF.

Remarks on this clone: The junction departs from the called germline gene at one end, perhaps through a read error. The chain employs TRBV11-1 and TRBJ2-4; D perhaps matches TRBD2 (5 bases). In germline, CDR1 is SGHAT, CDR2 FQDESV (reference sequence). The CDR3 runs 12 residues. The CDR3 DNA follows: TGTGCCAGCAGCTTAGGAGGGTCCCTCGGTGGCTTC. It specifies CASSLGGSLGGF.

The rearrangement uses TRBV28 and TRBJ1-4, with 7 bases lining up with TRBD1. CDR3 length: 20 amino acids. From germline, CDR1 is MDHEN and CDR2 SYDVKM. The junction had 21 bases not matched to a gene; V was cut back by 5 bases and J by 3 bases. The CDR3 reads CASSRSLGRGFFKANEKLFF. The CDR3 bases are TGTGCCAGCAGTCGCTCCCTAGGCAGGGGGTTTTTTAAGGCTAATGAAAAACTGTTTTTT.

V is TRBV11-2 and J is TRBJ2-7; TRBD1 matches 7 bases. This CDR3 is 15 amino acids long. Looked up from germline, CDR1 is SGHAT and CDR2 is FQNNGV. The trim removed 1 base at V and 0 bases at J, leaving 3 bases unmatched. The CDR3 region has the DNA TGTGCCAGCAGCTTAGGGGACAGCACCTCCTACGAGCAGTACTTC. Protein: CASSLGDSTSYEQYF. Full variable domain (missing parts from reference TRBV11-2 and TRBJ2-7): EAGVAQSPRYKIIEKRQSVAFWCNPISGHATLYWYQQILGQGPKLLIQFQNNGVVDDSQLPKDRFSAERLKGVDSTLKIQPAKLEDSAVYLCASSLGDSTSYEQYFGPGTRLTVT.

V gene TRBV20-1 combines with J gene TRBJ2-3; 9 bases match TRBD2. With V trimmed by 3 bases and J by 14 bases, 6 bases remained unmatched. The CDR3 sequence is 11 residues long. Germline loops: CDR1 DFQATT, CDR2 SNEGSKA (reference sequence). CDR3 sequence reads: CSARGTSRRYF. In nucleotides, the CDR3 is TGCAGTGCTAGGGGGACTAGCAGGAGGTATTTT.

The gene calls are TRBV5-1 and TRBJ2-1; perhaps TRBD2 as D (6 bases). The germline V gene encodes CDR1 SGHRS and CDR2 YFSETQ. Trimming stripped 5 bases from V and 8 bases from J, with 23 bases between. The CDR3 is made up of 16 amino acids. The CDR3 protein is CASRAFSGFVVDEQFF. In DNA, the CDR3 is TGCGCCAGCAGGGCCTTTAGCGGATTTGTAGTGGATGAGCAGTTCTTC.

This sequence joins TRBV6-5 and TRBJ2-3; possibly TRBD2 for D (5 bases). Trimming took off 5 bases at V and 6 bases at J, with 18 bases between the two ends. The CDR3 consists of 15 residues. In germline, CDR1 is MNHEY, CDR2 SVGAGI. CDR3 residues: CASSLSDGVRDTQYF. In DNA, the CDR3 is TGTGCCAGCAGTCTTTCGGACGGGGTGCGCGATACGCAGTATTTT.

The chain has TRBV19 and TRBJ2-1; perhaps TRBD2 as D (6 bases). This CDR3 has 16 residues. V gave up 0 bases and J gave up 4 bases, with 13 bases separating them. Germline V CDR1 and CDR2: LNHDA, SQIVND (reference sequence). The CDR3 bases are TGTGCCAGTAGTATAGAAGGGAGCGGGCGATACAATGAGCAGTTCTTC. Residues: CASSIEGSGRYNEQFF.

The V gene is TRBV27, the J gene TRBJ2-7; D is uncertain. The CDR3 has 14 residues. V lost 6 bases, J lost 0 bases, and 12 bases lay in between. Germline lookup yields CDR1 MNHEY and CDR2 SMNVEV (reference sequence). DNA for the CDR3: TGTGCCAGCAGGTCTGTGAAATCCTCCTACGAGCAGTACTTC. Amino acids: CASRSVKSSYEQYF.

The chain carries TRBV7-2 and TRBJ2-3; TRBD1 aligns across 9 bases. V shed 3 bases, J shed 3 bases, and the junction held 1 base outside the gene matches. The germline V gene has CDR1 SGHTA and CDR2 FQGNSA. The CDR3 length is 14 residues. This chain's CDR3 is CASSFGQGTDTQYF. The CDR3, as DNA: TGTGCCAGCAGCTTCGGACAGGGGACAGATACGCAGTATTTT.

The rearrangement links TRBV7-2 to TRBJ2-1; TRBD2 aligns across 9 bases. J lost 5 bases, V lost 4 bases, and 9 bases had no gene match. This CDR3 has 16 residues. Germline CDR1 is SGHTA and CDR2 is FQGNSA. The CDR3 region is CASSSSGTSRNNEQFF. The CDR3 nucleotides read TGTGCCAGCAGCTCCAGCGGGACTAGCCGTAACAATGAGCAGTTCTTC.

The chain carries TRBV4-1 and TRBJ2-7; a weak D match, TRBD1 (6 bases). V dropped 1 base and J dropped 9 bases, with 16 bases sitting between them. The V gene's germline CDR1 is MGHRA and CDR2 YSYEKL. The CDR3 totals 14 residues. The CDR3 DNA reads as TGCGCCAGCAGCCAAGGCCAGGGACAACGGGGGCAGTACTTC. Its translation is CASSQGQGQRGQYF.

The genes are TRBV19 and TRBJ1-5; 8 bases are shared with TRBD1. With 6 bases clipped from V and 2 bases from J, the junction kept 6 bases outside the gene matches. Germline CDR1 reads LNHDA; CDR2 reads SQIVND (reference sequence). The CDR3 is made up of 15 amino acids. CDR3 DNA: TGTGCCAGTAGCGGAAGGACAGGGCGCAATCAGCCCCAGCATTTT. Amino acids: CASSGRTGRNQPQHF.

This clone was found once. The rearrangement uses TRBV7-2 and TRBJ1-1, with D tentatively TRBD1 (6 bases). CDR3 length: 12 residues. Trimming shortened V by 4 bases and J by 6 bases, and 9 bases separated the two germline ends. The germline V gene encodes CDR1 SGHTA and CDR2 FQGNSA. CDR3 sequence reads: CASSSQGPEAFF. The DNA of the CDR3 is TGTGCCAGCAGCTCACAGGGACCTGAAGCTTTCTTT. Combining the CDR3 with reference TRBV7-2 and TRBJ1-1 gives the whole variable domain GAGVSQSPSNKVTEKGKDVELRCDPISGHTALYWYRQSLGQGLEFLIYFQGNSAPDKSGLPSDRFSAERTGGSVSTLTIQRTQQEDSAVYLCASSSQGPEAFFGQGTRLTVV.

The V gene is TRBV28, the J gene TRBJ2-1, with a weak D call TRBD2 (7 bases). The V end lost 3 bases, the J end lost 5 bases, and 17 bases lay between the germline ends. Germline CDR1 MDHEN, CDR2 SYDVKM. The CDR3 runs 16 residues. The CDR3 loop is CASSFAGGGRNNEQFF. CDR3 nucleotides: TGTGCCAGCAGTTTCGCGGGCGGGGGCCGGAACAATGAGCAGTTCTTC.

Remarks on this clone: The same CDR3 also results from other DNA sequences found in this sample. The CDR3 DNA sequence: TGTGCCAGCAGTTCCAGCTCCTACGAGCAGTACTTC. It is translated as CASSSSSYEQYF. V gene TRBV7-9 combines with J gene TRBJ2-7; unclear D gene. This CDR3 comprises 12 residues. The germline gives CDR1 SEHNR, CDR2 FQNEAQ (reference sequence). V was clipped by 6 bases and J by 0 bases, with 6 bases between them.

The chain carries TRBV2 and TRBJ2-7; possibly TRBD1 for D (6 bases). The CDR3 extends over 14 amino acids. Trimming took 5 bases from V and 5 from J, leaving 16 bases between them. CDR1 and CDR2 (germline): SNHLY, FYNNEI. CDR3 residues: CASSTGTNVHEQYF. CDR3 DNA: TGTGCCAGCAGTACCGGGACAAACGTCCACGAGCAGTACTTC.

The chain employs TRBV27 and TRBJ1-4; maybe TRBD1 (6 bases). CDR3 length: 18 residues. The V gene lost 8 bases and the J gene lost 7 bases, with 29 bases spanning the gap. The germline gives CDR1 MNHEY, CDR2 SMNVEV (reference sequence). The CDR3 loop is CASGLWLGTGLGVEKLFF. In DNA, the CDR3 is TGTGCCAGCGGCCTCTGGTTAGGCACAGGGTTGGGCGTTGAAAAACTGTTTTTT.

The chain uses TRBV10-3 and TRBJ2-3, with D possibly TRBD2 on 5 matching bases. V shed 11 bases and J shed 3 bases, with 15 bases lying between them. The CDR3 sequence is 13 residues long. CDR1 is ENHRY, CDR2 SYGVKD, per germline. The CDR3 coding sequence is TGTGCCGTCGAAGCGGCAGGTACAGATACGCAGTATTTT. Translation gives CAVEAAGTDTQYF.

The chain joins TRBV11-2 to TRBJ2-7, with D tentatively TRBD2 (6 bases). V lost 5 bases and J lost 4, with 15 bases in between. The CDR3 runs 14 residues. Germline CDR1 is SGHAT and CDR2 is FQNNGV. CDR3 region: CASSLMALAYEQYF. The CDR3 DNA follows: TGTGCCAGCAGCCTCATGGCCCTAGCGTACGAGCAGTACTTC.

This clone was seen only once. The chain combines TRBV4-2 with TRBJ2-1; 7 bases agree with TRBD2. There are 17 residues in the CDR3. Trimming at V came to 0 bases and at J to 3 bases, leaving 8 bases not matched to a gene. CDR1 LGHNA and CDR2 YNFKEQ come from the germline V gene. CDR3 DNA: TGTGCCAGCAGCCAAGAAGTGGGGGAGGGTCGCTACAATGAGCAGTTCTTC. Translating gives CASSQEVGEGRYNEQFF.